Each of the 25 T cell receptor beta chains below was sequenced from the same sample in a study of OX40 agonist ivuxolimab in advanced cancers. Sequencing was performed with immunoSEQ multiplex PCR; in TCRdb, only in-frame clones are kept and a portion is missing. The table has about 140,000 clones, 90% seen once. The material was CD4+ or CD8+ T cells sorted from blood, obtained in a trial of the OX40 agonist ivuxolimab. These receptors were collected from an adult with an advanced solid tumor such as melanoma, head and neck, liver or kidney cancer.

The CDR3 coding sequence is TGTGCCAGCAGCGTAGGGCCAGGGGGTCGGGACGAGCAGTACTTC. Protein sequence: CASSVGPGGRDEQYF. This chain uses TRBV9 with TRBJ2-7; 7 bases map to TRBD1. The CDR3 is 15 amino acids. CDR1 is SGDLS, CDR2 YYNGEE, per germline. With 0 bases clipped from V and 5 bases from J, the junction kept 8 bases outside the gene matches.

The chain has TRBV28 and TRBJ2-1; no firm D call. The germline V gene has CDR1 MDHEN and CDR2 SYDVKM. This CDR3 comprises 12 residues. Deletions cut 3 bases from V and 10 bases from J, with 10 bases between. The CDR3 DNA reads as TGTGCCAGCAGTTTGGCCCTCGGAGAGCAGTTCTTC. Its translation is CASSLALGEQFF.

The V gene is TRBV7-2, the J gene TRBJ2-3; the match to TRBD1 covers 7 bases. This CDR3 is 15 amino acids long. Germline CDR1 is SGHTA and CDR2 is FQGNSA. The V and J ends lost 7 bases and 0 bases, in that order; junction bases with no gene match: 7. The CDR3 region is CASTRQGASTDTQYF. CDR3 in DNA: TGTGCCAGCACACGACAGGGCGCTAGCACAGATACGCAGTATTTT.

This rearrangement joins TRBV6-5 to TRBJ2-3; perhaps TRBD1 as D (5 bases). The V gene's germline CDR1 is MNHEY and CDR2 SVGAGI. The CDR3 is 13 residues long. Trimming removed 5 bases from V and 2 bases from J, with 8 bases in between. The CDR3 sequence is CASSKTVTDTQYF. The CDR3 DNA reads TGTGCCAGCAGTAAGACAGTCACAGATACGCAGTATTTT.

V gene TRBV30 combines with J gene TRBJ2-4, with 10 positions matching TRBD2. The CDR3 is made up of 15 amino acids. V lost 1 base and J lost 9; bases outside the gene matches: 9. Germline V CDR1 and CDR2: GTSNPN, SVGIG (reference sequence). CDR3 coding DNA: TGTGCCTGGAGTGGGGGGACTAGCGAGATAGGCATTCAGTACTTC. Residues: CAWSGGTSEIGIQYF.

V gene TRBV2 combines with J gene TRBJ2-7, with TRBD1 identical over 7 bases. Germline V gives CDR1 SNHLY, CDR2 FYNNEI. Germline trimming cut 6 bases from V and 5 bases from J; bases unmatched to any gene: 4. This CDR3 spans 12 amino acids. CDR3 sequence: CASSLDRHEQYF. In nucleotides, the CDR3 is TGTGCCAGCAGCTTGGACAGGCACGAGCAGTACTTC.

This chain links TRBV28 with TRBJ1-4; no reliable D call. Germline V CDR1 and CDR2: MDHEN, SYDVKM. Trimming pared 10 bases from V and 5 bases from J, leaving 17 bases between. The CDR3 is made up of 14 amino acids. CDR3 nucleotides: TGTGCCATCTCAACGCCGCGGTCAAATGAAAAACTGTTTTTT. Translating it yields CAISTPRSNEKLFF.

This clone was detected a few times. CDR3 loop: CASSPTGTVDQPQHF. CDR3 in DNA: TGTGCCAGCAGTCCCACCGGGACAGTGGATCAGCCCCAGCATTTT. The rearrangement joins TRBV6-1 to TRBJ1-5, with 7 bases identical to TRBD1. The V gene end was trimmed by 5 bases and the J gene end by 5 bases; junction bases not matched to a gene: 9. This CDR3 has 15 residues. The germline gives CDR1 MNHNS, CDR2 SASEGT.

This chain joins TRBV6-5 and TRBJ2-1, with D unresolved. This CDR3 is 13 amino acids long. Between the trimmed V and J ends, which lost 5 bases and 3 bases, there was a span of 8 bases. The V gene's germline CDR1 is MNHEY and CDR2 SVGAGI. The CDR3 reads CASSQTVYNEQFF. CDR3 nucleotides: TGTGCCAGCAGTCAGACTGTCTACAATGAGCAGTTCTTC.

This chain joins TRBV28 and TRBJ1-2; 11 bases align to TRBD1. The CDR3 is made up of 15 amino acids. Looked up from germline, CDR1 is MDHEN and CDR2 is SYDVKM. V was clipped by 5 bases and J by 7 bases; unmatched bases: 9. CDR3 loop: CASSVWTGGIGGYTF. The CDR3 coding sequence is TGTGCCAGCAGTGTGTGGACAGGGGGCATCGGTGGCTACACCTTC.

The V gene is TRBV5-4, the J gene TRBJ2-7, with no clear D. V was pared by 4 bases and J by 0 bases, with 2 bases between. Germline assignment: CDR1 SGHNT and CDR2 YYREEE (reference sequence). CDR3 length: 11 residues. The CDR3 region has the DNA TGTGCCAGCAGCAGCTCCTACGAGCAGTACTTC. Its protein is CASSSSYEQYF.

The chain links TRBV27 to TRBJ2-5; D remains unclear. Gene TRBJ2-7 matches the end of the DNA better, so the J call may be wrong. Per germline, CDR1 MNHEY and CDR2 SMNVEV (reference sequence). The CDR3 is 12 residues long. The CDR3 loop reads CASSSNTYEQYF. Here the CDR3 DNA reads TGTGCCAGCAGCTCAAATACGTACGAGCAGTACTTC.

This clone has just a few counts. CDR3 protein: CSAQGEAFF. The CDR3 DNA reads TGCAGTGCCCAGGGAGAAGCTTTCTTT. The chain recombines TRBV20-1 with TRBJ1-1; maybe TRBD1 (5 bases). CDR3 length: 9 residues. V was cut by 6 bases and J by 8 bases, with 7 bases left in between. Germline values: CDR1 DFQATT, CDR2 SNEGSKA (reference sequence).

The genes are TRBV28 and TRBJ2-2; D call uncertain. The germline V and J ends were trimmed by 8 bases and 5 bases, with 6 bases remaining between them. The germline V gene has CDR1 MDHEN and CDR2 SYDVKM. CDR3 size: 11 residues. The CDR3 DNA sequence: TGTGCCAGCTACTCAACCGGGGAGCTGTTTTTT. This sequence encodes CASYSTGELFF. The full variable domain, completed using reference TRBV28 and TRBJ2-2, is DVKVTQSSRYLVKRTGEKVFLECVQDMDHENMFWYRQDPGLGLRLIYFSYDVKMKEKGDIPEGYSVSREKKERFSLILESASTNQTSMYLCASYSTGELFFGEGSRLTVL.

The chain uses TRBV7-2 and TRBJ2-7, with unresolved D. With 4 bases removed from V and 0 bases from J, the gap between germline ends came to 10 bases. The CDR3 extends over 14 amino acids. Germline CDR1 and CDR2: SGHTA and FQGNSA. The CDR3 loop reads CASSSAGYSYEQYF. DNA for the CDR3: TGTGCCAGCAGCTCAGCTGGTTACTCCTACGAGCAGTACTTC.

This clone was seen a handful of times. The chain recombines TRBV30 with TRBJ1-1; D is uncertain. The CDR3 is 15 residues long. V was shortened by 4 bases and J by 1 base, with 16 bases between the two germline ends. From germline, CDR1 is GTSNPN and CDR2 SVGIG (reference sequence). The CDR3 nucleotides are TGTGCCTGGATGGCACGAGGACTGCCGAACACTGAAGCTTTCTTT. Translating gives CAWMARGLPNTEAFF.

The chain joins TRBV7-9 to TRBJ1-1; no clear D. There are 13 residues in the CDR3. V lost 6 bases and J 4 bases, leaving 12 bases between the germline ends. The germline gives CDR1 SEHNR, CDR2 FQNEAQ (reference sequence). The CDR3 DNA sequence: TGTGCCAGCAGGATTGCAGTGACCACTGAAGCTTTCTTT. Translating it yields CASRIAVTTEAFF.

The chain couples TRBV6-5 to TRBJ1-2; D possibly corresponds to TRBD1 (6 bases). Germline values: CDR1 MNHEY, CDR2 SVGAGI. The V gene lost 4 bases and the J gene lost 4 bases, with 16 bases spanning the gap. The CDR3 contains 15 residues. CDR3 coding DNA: TGTGCCAGCAGTTTGACCCGCCAGGGGCTCTATGGCTACACCTTC. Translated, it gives CASSLTRQGLYGYTF.

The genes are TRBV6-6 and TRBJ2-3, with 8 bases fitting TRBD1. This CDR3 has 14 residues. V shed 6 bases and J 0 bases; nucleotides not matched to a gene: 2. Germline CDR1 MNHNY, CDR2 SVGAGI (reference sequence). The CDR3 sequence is CASSRQGSTDTQYF. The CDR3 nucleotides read TGTGCCAGCAGCCGACAGGGGAGCACAGATACGCAGTATTTT.

The CDR3 here is CASSLVGRKRGYGYTF. For the CDR3, the DNA is TGTGCCAGCAGCTTGGTAGGACGGAAGCGCGGCTATGGCTACACCTTC. V and J are TRBV5-6 and TRBJ1-2; D not certain. The CDR3 runs 16 residues. Germline-derived CDR1 and CDR2 are SGHDT and YYEEEE. V lost 0 bases and J lost 4, with 16 bases in between.

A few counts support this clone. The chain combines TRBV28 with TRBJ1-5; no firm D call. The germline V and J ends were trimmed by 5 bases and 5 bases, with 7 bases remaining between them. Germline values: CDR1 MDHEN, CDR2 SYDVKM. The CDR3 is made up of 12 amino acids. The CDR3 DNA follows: TGTGCCAGCAGTCCCGTGGATCAGCCCCAGCATTTT. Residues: CASSPVDQPQHF.

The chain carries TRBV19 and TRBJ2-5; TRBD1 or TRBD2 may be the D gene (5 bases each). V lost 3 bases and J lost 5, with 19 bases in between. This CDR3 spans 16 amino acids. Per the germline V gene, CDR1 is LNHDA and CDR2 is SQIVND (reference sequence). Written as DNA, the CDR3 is TGTGCCAGTAGTATCCCCGGGGTTTCGGGGCGGGAGACCCAGTACTTC. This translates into CASSIPGVSGRETQYF.

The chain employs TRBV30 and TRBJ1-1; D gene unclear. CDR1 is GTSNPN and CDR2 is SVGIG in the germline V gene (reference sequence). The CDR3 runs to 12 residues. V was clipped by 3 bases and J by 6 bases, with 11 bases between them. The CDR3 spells CAWSSRVAEAFF. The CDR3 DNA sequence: TGTGCCTGGAGCTCTAGAGTCGCTGAAGCTTTCTTT. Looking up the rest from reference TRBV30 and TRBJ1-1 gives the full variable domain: SQTIHQWPATLVQPVGSPLSLECTVEGTSNPNLYWYRQAAGRGLQLLFYSVGIGQISSEVPQNLSASRPQDRQFILSSKKLLLSDSGFYLCAWSSRVAEAFFGQGTRLTVV.

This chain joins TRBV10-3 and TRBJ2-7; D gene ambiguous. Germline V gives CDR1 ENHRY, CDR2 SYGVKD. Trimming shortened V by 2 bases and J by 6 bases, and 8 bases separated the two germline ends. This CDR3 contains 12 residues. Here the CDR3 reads CAISENRIEQYF. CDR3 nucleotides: TGTGCCATCAGTGAGAACCGCATCGAGCAGTACTTC.

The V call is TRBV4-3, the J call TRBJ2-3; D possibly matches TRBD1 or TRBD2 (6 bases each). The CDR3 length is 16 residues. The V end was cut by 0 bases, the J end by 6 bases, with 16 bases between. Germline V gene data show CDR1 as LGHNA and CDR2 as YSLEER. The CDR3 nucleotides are TGCGCCAGCAGCCAAGAAGTCCTACAAGGGGGGGATACGCAGTATTTT. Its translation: CASSQEVLQGGDTQYF.